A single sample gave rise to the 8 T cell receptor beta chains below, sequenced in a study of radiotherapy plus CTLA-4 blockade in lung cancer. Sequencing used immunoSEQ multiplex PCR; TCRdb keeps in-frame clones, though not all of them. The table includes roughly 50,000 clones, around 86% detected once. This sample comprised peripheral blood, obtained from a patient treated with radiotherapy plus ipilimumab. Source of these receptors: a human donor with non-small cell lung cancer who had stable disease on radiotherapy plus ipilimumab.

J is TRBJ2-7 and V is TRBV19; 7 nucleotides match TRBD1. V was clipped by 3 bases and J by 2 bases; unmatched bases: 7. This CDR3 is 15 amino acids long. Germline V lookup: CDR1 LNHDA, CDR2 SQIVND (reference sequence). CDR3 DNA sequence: TGTGCCAGTAGTATCTTGGCAGGGGGAGCCTACGAGCAGTACTTC. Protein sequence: CASSILAGGAYEQYF. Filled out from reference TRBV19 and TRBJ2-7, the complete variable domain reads DGGITQSPKYLFRKEGQNVTLSCEQNLNHDAMYWYRQDPGQGLRLIYYSQIVNDFQKGDIAEGYSVSREKKESFPLTVTSAQKNPTAFYLCASSILAGGAYEQYFGPGTRLTVT.

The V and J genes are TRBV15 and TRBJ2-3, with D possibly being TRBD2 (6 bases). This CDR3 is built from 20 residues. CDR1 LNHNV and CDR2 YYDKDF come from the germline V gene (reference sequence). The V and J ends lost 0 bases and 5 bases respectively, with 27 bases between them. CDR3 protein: CATSREEALSARQGGDTQYF. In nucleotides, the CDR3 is TGTGCCACCAGCAGAGAAGAGGCTCTCTCTGCTCGGCAGGGAGGAGATACGCAGTATTTT.

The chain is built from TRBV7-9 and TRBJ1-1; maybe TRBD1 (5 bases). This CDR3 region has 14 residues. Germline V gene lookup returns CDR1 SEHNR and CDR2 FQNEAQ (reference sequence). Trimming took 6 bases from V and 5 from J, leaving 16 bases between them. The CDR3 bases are TGTGCCAGCAGTACCCCAGGGTTAGGGACTGAAGCTTTCTTT. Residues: CASSTPGLGTEAFF.

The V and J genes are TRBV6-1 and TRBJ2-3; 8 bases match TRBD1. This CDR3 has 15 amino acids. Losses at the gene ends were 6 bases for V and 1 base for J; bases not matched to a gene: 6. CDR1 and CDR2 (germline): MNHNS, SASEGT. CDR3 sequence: CASSRTGSRTDTQYF. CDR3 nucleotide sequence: TGTGCCAGCAGCAGGACAGGGTCACGCACAGATACGCAGTATTTT.

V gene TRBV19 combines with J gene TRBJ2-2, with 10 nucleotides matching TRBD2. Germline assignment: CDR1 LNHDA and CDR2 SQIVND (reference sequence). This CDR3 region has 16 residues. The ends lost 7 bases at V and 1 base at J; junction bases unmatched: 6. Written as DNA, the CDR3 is TGTGCCAGTAAGGCTAGCGGGAGTTTGAACACCGGGGAGCTGTTTTTT. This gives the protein CASKASGSLNTGELFF.

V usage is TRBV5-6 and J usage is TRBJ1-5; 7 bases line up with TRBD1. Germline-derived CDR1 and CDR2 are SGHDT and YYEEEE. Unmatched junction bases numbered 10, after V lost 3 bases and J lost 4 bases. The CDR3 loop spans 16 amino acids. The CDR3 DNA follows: TGTGCCAGCAGCTCCATGTTACAGGGGAAGAATCAGCCCCAGCATTTT. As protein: CASSSMLQGKNQPQHF.

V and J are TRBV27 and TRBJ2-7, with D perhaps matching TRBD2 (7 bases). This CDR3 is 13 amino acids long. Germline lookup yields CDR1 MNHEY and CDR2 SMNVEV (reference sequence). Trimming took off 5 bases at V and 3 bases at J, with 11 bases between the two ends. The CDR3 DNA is TGTGCCAGCAGTCCGGGGGGCCTCTACGAGCAGTACTTC. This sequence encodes CASSPGGLYEQYF.

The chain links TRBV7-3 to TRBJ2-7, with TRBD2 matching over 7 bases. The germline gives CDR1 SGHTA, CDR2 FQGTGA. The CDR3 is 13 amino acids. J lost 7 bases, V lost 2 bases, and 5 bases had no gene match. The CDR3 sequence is CASSLFREGEQYF. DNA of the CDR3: TGTGCCAGCAGCTTATTCAGGGAGGGTGAGCAGTACTTC.